The clone carrying this T cell receptor beta chain was counted a few times. Its specificity is not known. CD4+CD45RO+CD25- cells were isolated as memory CD4+ T cells. After constant-region reverse-primer amplification, full-length variable regions underwent semi-nested PCR with Nested Universal Primer A. TCRdb re-called the 5' RACE reads through MiXCR, storing one row per CDR3 protein. The table has 45,000 to 70,000 distinct CDR3 sequences, 28% seen once. The CDR3 extends over 16 amino acids. Trimming shortened V by 2 bases and J by 7 bases, and 18 bases separated the two germline ends. The germline CDR1 and CDR2 sequences are MDHEN and SYDVKM. Broader study findings: Tumor memory CD4+ T cell TCR gene usage was found to cluster with blood and lymph node memory CD4+ cells and with lymph node naive CD4+ cells.

This chain uses TRBV28 with TRBJ2-1; D is undetermined. The sample was tumor-infiltrating memory CD4+ T cells sorted from the breast tumor. Subset reported: memory CD4+ T cells, CD4+CD45RO+CD25-. The origin of this receptor is a female donor with breast cancer. CDR3 region: CASSLRQLIVPNEQFF. CDR3 coding DNA: TGTGCCAGCAGTTTAAGGCAGCTAATTGTCCCTAATGAGCAGTTCTTC.